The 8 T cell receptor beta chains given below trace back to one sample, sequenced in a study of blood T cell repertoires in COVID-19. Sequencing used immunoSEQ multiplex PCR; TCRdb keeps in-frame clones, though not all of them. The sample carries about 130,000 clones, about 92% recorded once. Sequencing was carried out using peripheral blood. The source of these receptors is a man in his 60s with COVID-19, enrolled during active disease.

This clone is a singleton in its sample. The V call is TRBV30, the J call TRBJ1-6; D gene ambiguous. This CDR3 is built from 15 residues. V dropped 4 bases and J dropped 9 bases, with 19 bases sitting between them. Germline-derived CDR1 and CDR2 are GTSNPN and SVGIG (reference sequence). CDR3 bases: TGTGCCTGGACCCGCCTCCGCGAGGGCAGTTCACCCCTCCACTTT. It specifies CAWTRLREGSSPLHF.

The chain's CDR3 is CASSLNPAGITDTQYF. The CDR3 nucleotides read TGTGCCAGCAGCTTAAACCCAGCGGGAATAACAGATACGCAGTATTTT. V gene TRBV7-3 combines with J gene TRBJ2-3; 7 bases align to TRBD2. The CDR3 spans 16 residues. V lost 1 base, J lost 3 bases, and 7 bases stayed unmatched. Germline assignment: CDR1 SGHTA and CDR2 FQGTGA.

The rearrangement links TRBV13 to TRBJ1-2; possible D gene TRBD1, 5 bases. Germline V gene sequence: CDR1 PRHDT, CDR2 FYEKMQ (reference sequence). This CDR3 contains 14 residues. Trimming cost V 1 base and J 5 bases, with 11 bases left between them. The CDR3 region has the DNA TGTGCCAGCAGCTTAGAACGGGGGGTATATGGCTACACCTTC. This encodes CASSLERGVYGYTF.

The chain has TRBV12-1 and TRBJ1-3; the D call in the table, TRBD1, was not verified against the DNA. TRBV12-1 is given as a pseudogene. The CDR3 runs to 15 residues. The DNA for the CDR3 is TGTGCCAGCAGCTCTATCCGGGACAATGGAAACACCATATATTTT. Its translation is CASSSIRDNGNTIYF.

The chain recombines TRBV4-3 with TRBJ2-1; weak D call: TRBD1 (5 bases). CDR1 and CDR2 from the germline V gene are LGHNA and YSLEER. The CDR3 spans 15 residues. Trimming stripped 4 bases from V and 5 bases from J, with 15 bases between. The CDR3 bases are TGCGCCAGCAGCCCAGGGTCCCGAAAGGACAATGAGCAGTTCTTC. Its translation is CASSPGSRKDNEQFF.

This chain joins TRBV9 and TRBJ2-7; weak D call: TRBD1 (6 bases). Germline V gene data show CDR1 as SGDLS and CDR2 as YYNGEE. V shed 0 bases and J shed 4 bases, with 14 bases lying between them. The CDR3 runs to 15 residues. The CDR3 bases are TGTGCCAGCAGCGTAGTGGCAGGGGAAGAGTACGAGCAGTACTTC. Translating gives CASSVVAGEEYEQYF.

This chain's CDR3 is CASSHGGGYTF. For the CDR3, the DNA is TGTGCCAGCAGCCATGGAGGCGGCTACACCTTC. The J gene is TRBJ1-2, the V gene TRBV11-2, with D unresolved. CDR1 is SGHAT and CDR2 is FQNNGV in the germline V gene. Deletions cut 5 bases from V and 8 bases from J, with 9 bases between. The CDR3 has 11 amino acids.

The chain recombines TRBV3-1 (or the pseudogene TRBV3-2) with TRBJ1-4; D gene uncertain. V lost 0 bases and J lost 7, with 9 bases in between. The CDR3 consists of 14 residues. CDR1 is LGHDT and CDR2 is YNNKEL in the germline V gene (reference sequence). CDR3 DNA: TGTGCCAGCAGCCAAGACCTGCGCGGTGAAAAACTGTTTTTT. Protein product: CASSQDLRGEKLFF.